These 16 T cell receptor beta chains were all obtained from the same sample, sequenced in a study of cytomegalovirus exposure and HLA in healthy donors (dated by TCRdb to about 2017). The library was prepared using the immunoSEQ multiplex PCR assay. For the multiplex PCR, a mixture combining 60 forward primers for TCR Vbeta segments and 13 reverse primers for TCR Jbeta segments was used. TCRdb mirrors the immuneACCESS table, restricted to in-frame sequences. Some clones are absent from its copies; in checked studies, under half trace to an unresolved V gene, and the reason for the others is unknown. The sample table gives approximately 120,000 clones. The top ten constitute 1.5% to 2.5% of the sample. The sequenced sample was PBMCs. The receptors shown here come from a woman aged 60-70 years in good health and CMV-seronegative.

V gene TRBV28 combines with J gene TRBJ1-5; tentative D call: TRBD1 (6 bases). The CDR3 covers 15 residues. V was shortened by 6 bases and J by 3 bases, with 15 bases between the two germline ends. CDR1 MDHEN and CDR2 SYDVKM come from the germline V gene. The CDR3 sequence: CASSIQGSVNQPQHF. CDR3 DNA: TGTGCCAGCAGCATACAGGGTTCGGTCAATCAGCCCCAGCATTTT.

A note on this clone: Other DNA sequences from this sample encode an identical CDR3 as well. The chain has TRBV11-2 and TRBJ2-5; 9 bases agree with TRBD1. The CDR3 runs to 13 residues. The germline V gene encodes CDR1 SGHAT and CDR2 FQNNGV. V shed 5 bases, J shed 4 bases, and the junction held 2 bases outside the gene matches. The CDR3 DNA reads TGTGCCAGCAGCCTGGGACAGGGAGAGACCCAGTACTTC. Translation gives CASSLGQGETQYF.

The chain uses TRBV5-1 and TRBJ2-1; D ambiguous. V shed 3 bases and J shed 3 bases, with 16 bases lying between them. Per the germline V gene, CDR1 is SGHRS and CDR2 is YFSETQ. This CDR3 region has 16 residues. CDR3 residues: CASSWAAISDYNEQFF. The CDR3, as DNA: TGCGCCAGCAGCTGGGCCGCTATTTCGGACTACAATGAGCAGTTCTTC. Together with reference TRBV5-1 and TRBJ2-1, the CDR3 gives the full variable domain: KAGVTQTPRYLIKTRGQQVTLSCSPISGHRSVSWYQQTPGQGLQFLFEYFSETQRNKGNFPGRFSGRQFSNSRSEMNVSTLELGDSALYLCASSWAAISDYNEQFFGPGTRLTVL.

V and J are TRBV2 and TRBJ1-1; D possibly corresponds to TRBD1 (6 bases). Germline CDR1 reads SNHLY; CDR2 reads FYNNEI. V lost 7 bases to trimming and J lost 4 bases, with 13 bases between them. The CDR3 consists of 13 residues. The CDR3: CASTWDTTTEAFF. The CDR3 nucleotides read TGTGCCAGCACATGGGACACTACCACTGAAGCTTTCTTT.

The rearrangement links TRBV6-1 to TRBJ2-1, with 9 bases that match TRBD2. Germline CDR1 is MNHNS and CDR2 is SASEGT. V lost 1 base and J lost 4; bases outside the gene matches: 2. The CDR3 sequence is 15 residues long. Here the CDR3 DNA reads TGTGCCAGCAGTGAAGTCAGCGGGGGGTACAATGAGCAGTTCTTC. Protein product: CASSEVSGGYNEQFF.

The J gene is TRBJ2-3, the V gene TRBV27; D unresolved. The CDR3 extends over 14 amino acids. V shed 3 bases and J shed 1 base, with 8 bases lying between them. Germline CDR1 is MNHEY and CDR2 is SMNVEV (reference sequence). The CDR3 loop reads CASSFVSGTDTQYF. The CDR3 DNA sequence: TGTGCCAGCAGTTTCGTCTCGGGCACAGATACGCAGTATTTT.

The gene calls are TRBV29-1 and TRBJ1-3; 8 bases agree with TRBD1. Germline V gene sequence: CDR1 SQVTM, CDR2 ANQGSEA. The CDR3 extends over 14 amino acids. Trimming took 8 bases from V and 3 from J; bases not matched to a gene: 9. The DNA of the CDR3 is TGCAGCACTGACGGGACAGGCGTTGGAAACACCATATATTTT. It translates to CSTDGTGVGNTIYF. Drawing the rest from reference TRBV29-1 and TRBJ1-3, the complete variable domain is SAVISQKPSRDICQRGTSLTIQCQVDSQVTMMFWYRQQPGQSLTLIATANQGSEATYESGFVIDKFPISRPNLTFSTLTVSNMSPEDSSIYLCSTDGTGVGNTIYFGEGSWLTVV.

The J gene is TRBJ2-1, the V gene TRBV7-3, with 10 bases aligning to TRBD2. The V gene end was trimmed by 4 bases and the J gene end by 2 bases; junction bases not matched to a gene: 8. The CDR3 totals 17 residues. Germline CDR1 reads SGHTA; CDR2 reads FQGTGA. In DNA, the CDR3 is TGTGCCAGCAGCTCAACAGGACTAGCGGATCCCTACAATGAGCAGTTCTTC. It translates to CASSSTGLADPYNEQFF.

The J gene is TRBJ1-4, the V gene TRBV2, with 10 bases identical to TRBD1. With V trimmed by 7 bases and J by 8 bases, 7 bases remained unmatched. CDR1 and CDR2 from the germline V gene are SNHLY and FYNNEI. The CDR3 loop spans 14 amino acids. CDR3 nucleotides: TGTGCCAGCATGGGGGGACAGGGGAGAGAAAAACTGTTTTTT. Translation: CASMGGQGREKLFF.

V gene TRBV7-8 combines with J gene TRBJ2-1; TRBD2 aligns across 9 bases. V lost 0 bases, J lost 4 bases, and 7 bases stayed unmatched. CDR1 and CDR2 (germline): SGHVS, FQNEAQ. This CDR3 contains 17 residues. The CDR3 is CASSLAAAGGQYNEQFF. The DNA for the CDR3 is TGTGCCAGCAGCTTAGCTGCAGCGGGAGGACAGTACAATGAGCAGTTCTTC.

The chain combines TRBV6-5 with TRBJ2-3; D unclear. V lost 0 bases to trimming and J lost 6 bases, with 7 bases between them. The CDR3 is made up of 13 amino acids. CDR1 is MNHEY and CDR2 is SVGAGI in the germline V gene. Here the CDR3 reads CASSYSIGDTQYF. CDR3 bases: TGTGCCAGCAGTTACTCGATCGGGGATACGCAGTATTTT.

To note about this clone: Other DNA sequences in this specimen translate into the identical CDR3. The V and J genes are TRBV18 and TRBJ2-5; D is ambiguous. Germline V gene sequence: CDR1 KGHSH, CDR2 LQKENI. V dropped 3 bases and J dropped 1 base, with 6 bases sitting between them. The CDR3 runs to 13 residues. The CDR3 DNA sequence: TGTGCCAGCTCACCCGGGTCCCAAGAGACCCAGTACTTC. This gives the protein CASSPGSQETQYF.

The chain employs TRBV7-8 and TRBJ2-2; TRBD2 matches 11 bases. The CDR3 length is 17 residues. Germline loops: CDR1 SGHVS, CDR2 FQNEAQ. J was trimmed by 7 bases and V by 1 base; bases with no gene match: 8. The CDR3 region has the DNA TGTGCCAGCAGCTTAGTACTAGCGGGAGACGATAACGGGGAGCTGTTTTTT. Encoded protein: CASSLVLAGDDNGELFF.

The CDR3 nucleotides read TGTGCCAGCAGACTAGCGAAAAACGAGCAGTACTTC. Its protein is CASRLAKNEQYF. The rearrangement uses TRBV6-1 and TRBJ2-7; 7 bases align to TRBD2. V dropped 6 bases and J dropped 5; count of bases not matched to a gene: 4. Per the germline V gene, CDR1 is MNHNS and CDR2 is SASEGT. There are 12 residues in the CDR3.

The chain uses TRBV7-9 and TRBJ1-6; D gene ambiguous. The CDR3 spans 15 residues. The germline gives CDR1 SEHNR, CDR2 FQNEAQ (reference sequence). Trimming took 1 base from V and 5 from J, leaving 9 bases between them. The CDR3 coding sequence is TGTGCCAGCAGCTTAGGAGGGCTTGATAATTCACCCCTCCACTTT. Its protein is CASSLGGLDNSPLHF. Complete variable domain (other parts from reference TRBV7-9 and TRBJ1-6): DTGVSQNPRHKITKRGQNVTFRCDPISEHNRLYWYRQTLGQGPEFLTYFQNEAQLEKSRLLSDRFSAERPKGSFSTLEIQRTEQGDSAMYLCASSLGGLDNSPLHFGNGTRLTVT.

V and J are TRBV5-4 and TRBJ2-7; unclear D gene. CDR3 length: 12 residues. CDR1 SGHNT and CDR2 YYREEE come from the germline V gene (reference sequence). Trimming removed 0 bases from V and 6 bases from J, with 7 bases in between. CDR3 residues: CASSLDSGEQYF. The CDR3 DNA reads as TGTGCCAGCAGCTTGGACTCTGGCGAGCAGTACTTC. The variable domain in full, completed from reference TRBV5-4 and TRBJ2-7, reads ETGVTQSPTHLIKTRGQQVTLRCSSQSGHNTVSWYQQALGQGPQFIFQYYREEENGRGNFPPRFSGLQFPNYSSELNVNALELDDSALYLCASSLDSGEQYFGPGTRLTVT.